The rows below give T cell receptor beta chains drawn from one sample of a study of a mutant IDH1 vaccine in newly diagnosed glioma. The assay was immunoSEQ multiplex PCR, and TCRdb's table has in-frame clones only and misses some. The sample holds roughly 52,000 clones; 80% are singletons and the top ten take about 6.3%. The antigens for these receptors are not known. Material: PBMCs, obtained from a glioma patient whose treatment included an IDH1 peptide vaccine. The receptors shown here come from a man aged 35 to 55 with glioma. CDR3s include the opening cysteine and the closing phenylalanine or tryptophan. The D gene is left open where the match is weak. Size is stated for part of the rows, as once, few or many counts, or as a class when the clone is expanded.

V	D	size	J	DNA	CDR3
TRBV5-4	TRBD2	.	TRBJ2-2	TGTGCCAGCAGCTTGGGACTAGCGGGGGAACTCAGGGAGCTGTTTTTT	CASSLGLAGELRELFF
TRBV4-1	TRBD1	.	TRBJ1-1	TGCGCCAGCAGCCAATCACAGGGGGCGTACACTGAAGCTTTCTTT	CASSQSQGAYTEAFF
TRBV4-1	.	few	TRBJ2-2	TGCGCCAGCAGCCATCTCACCGGGGAGCTGTTTTTT	CASSHLTGELFF
TRBV5-1	TRBD1	.	TRBJ2-7	TGCGCCAGCAGCTCACAGCCGGGACAGAGCTCCTACGAGCAGTACTTC	CASSSQPGQSSYEQYF
TRBV19	.	.	TRBJ1-4	TGTGCCAGTAGGGGGAGGACTAATGAAAAACTGTTTTTT	CASRGRTNEKLFF
TRBV6-5	.	.	TRBJ2-1	TGTGCCAGCAGTTACCGACAGTCCTACAATGAGCAGTTCTTC	CASSYRQSYNEQFF
TRBV6-5	.	.	TRBJ1-1	TGTGCCAGCAGCCCGACCCAGGGGAGGCCTTGGGCTTTCTTT	CASSPTQGRPWAFF
TRBV20-1	.	.	TRBJ1-2	TGCAGTGCCACTGGGGAGGGAGGCTACACCTTC	CSATGEGGYTF
TRBV7-2	.	.	TRBJ1-1	TGTGCCAGCAGCTCAGGGGTGGGCACTGAAGCTTTCTTT	CASSSGVGTEAFF
TRBV6-1	.	.	TRBJ2-6	TGTGCCACCGCCCCCGGCCCTGGGGCCAACGTCCTGACTTTC	CATAPGPGANVLTF
TRBV19	.	.	TRBJ2-3	TGTGCCAGCGTGGGAACAGATACGCAGTATTTT	CASVGTDTQYF
TRBV27	TRBD1	.	TRBJ1-6	TGTGCCAGCAGTTCAGGGACAGCAAATTCACCCCTCCACTTT	CASSSGTANSPLHF
TRBV6-5	TRBD1	.	TRBJ2-1	TGTGCCAGCAACCCGGGACAGGGGAGCAATGAGCAGTTCTTC	CASNPGQGSNEQFF
TRBV10-1	TRBD1	.	TRBJ2-7	TGCGCCAGCAGTGAATCGGGGACAGGGTCCTACGAGCAGTACTTC	CASSESGTGSYEQYF
TRBV9	.	.	TRBJ1-3	TGTGCCAGCAGCTGGTCCGGGACACACGCTTACTCTGGAAACACCATATATTTT	CASSWSGTHAYSGNTIYF
TRBV7-9	.	medium-sized	TRBJ2-7	TGTGCCAGCAGCTTGGAGATCTACGAGCAGTACTTC	CASSLEIYEQYF
TRBV7-2	.	.	TRBJ2-7	TGTGCCAGCAGCCCCCGGGCCGCACCCTACGAGCAGTACTTC	CASSPRAAPYEQYF
TRBV5-1	.	.	TRBJ1-2	TGCGCCAGCAGCTTCGAGCCAGGGCATGGCTACACCTTC	CASSFEPGHGYTF
TRBV6-6	.	.	TRBJ2-2	TGTGCCAGCAGTTATAAGTGGGCGAGCACCGGGGAGCTGTTTTTT	CASSYKWASTGELFF
TRBV4-1	TRBD2	.	TRBJ2-5	TGCGCCAGCAGCCGATCCGGACTAGGGGAGACCCAGTACTTC	CASSRSGLGETQYF
TRBV5-4	TRBD1	.	TRBJ1-1	TGTGCCAGCAGCTCCTCAGGGGGGAGAGCTGAAGCTTTCTTT	CASSSSGGRAEAFF
TRBV9	TRBD1	once	TRBJ2-6	TGTGCCAGCGGACGGGACAGGGAATTTTCTGGGGCCAACGTCCTGACTTTC	CASGRDREFSGANVLTF
TRBV5-1	TRBD2	once	TRBJ2-5	TGCGCCAGCAGCTTGGCTCCTAGCGGCCAAGAGACCCAGTACTTC	CASSLAPSGQETQYF
TRBV5-5	.	.	TRBJ2-7	TGTGCCAGCAGCCAAAGTTGGGGGGCCTACGAGCAGTACTTC	CASSQSWGAYEQYF
TRBV27	.	once	TRBJ1-2	TGTGCCAGCAGTATAAACAGGATTACTAACTATGGCTACACCTTC	CASSINRITNYGYTF
TRBV4-1	.	.	TRBJ1-1	TGCGCCAGCAGCCAACCACTGGTTAGAAGGAACACTGAAGCTTTCTTT	CASSQPLVRRNTEAFF
TRBV9	.	.	TRBJ1-6	TGTGCCAGCAGCGTCGCCAGGGCTAATTCACCCCTCCACTTT	CASSVARANSPLHF
TRBV6-6	TRBD1	once	TRBJ2-3	TGTGCCAGCAGGGAAGGACAGGCTAGCACAGATACGCAGTATTTT	CASREGQASTDTQYF
TRBV18	.	.	TRBJ1-4	TGTGCCAGCTCACCCGAGTATTCTATGAGGAAACTGTTTTTT	CASSPEYSMRKLFF
TRBV2	TRBD2	.	TRBJ2-4	TGTGCCAGCAACCTAGCGGGGGAAAACATTCAGTACTTC	CASNLAGENIQYF
TRBV7-8	TRBD1	.	TRBJ2-6	TGTGCCAGCAGCTTAGCGGTATCTGGGGGACAGGTTGATTTAGCCGGGGCCAACGTCCTGACTTTC	CASSLAVSGGQVDLAGANVLTF
TRBV14	.	.	TRBJ1-1	TGTGCCAGCAGCCGATTTATGAACACTGAAGCTTTCTTT	CASSRFMNTEAFF
TRBV6-5	.	few	TRBJ1-4	TGTGCCAGCAGGATAGGCAGGTTTAATGAAAAACTGTTTTTT	CASRIGRFNEKLFF
TRBV19	TRBD2	.	TRBJ2-3	TGTGCCAGTAGTAAGACTAGCGGGGGTAGCACAGATACGCAGTATTTT	CASSKTSGGSTDTQYF
TRBV30	TRBD1	.	TRBJ2-5	TGTGCCTGGAGTACGACAGGGACAGAGACCCAGTACTTC	CAWSTTGTETQYF
TRBV27	.	.	TRBJ1-5	TGTGCCAGCAGTTTTATAGGGAATAGCAATCAGCCCCAGCATTTT	CASSFIGNSNQPQHF
TRBV7-9	.	.	TRBJ1-5	TGTGCCAGCAGCTTACAGAATCAGCCCCAGCATTTT	CASSLQNQPQHF
TRBV5-1	.	.	TRBJ2-2	TGCGCCAGCAGCTTGGGTGACTTTCGGACCGGGGAGCTGTTTTTT	CASSLGDFRTGELFF
TRBV7-2	.	.	TRBJ1-4	TGTGCCAGCAGCTTATTTCCCCGTACAACTAATGAAAAACTGTTTTTT	CASSLFPRTTNEKLFF
TRBV14	.	.	TRBJ1-2	TGTGCCAGCAGCCAGGAATTTAACTATGGCTACACCTTC	CASSQEFNYGYTF
TRBV6-6	TRBD1	once	TRBJ1-4	TGTGCCAGCAGCACCCAGGGGGGTAATGAAAAACTGTTTTTT	CASSTQGGNEKLFF
TRBV30	TRBD2	.	TRBJ2-1	TGTGCCTCGAACCGCGGGGGGAGCTCCTACAATGAGCAGTTCTTC	CASNRGGSSYNEQFF
TRBV9	TRBD1	.	TRBJ2-6	TGTGCCAGCAGCGCACAGGGGTCTGGGGCCAACGTCCTGACTTTC	CASSAQGSGANVLTF
TRBV2	.	.	TRBJ1-2	TGTGCCAGCAGTGAGGCCACGAACAATGGCTACACCTTC	CASSEATNNGYTF
TRBV6-1	.	many	TRBJ1-2	TGTGCCAGCAGCGAGTTAGGTGGCTCTGGCTACACCTTC	CASSELGGSGYTF
TRBV2	TRBD2	.	TRBJ2-7	TGTGCCAGCGAGACTAGCGGGTACTACGAGCAGTACTTC	CASETSGYYEQYF
TRBV6-1	.	.	TRBJ1-2	TGTGCCAGCATCCTAATTCAATCGAGCTATGGCTACACCTTC	CASILIQSSYGYTF
TRBV4-2	.	.	TRBJ1-2	TGTGCCAGCAGCCAAGATAGCCCGGACGGCTACACCTTC	CASSQDSPDGYTF
TRBV19	.	.	TRBJ2-5	TGTGCCAGTAGTCGGGCGGGGACGGGGGAGACCCAGTACTTC	CASSRAGTGETQYF
TRBV7-2	.	.	TRBJ2-7	TGTGCCAGCAGCCGCACGTTCGGCGGGGGCTCCTACAAGCAGTACTTC	CASSRTFGGGSYKQYF
TRBV7-9	.	few	TRBJ2-7	TGTGCCAGCAGCTCCAATTCCTACGAGCAGTACTTC	CASSSNSYEQYF
TRBV2	.	.	TRBJ2-1	TGTGCCAGCAGTGATCACCTATCAACCGGGCAGTTCTTC	CASSDHLSTGQFF